This TCR beta chain was retrieved from a study of T-cell memory formation after mild COVID-19. General study points: Day 15 to 85 contractors were CD4/CD8 balanced; later expanders leaned CD4+. Among clones peaking at day 37 in the second wave, SARS-CoV-2 specificity remained unconfirmed. Those CD4+ clones that contracted were mainly in CM and EM (CD8+ ones in EMRA).

A 5'RACE reaction primed in the constant segment made cDNA libraries of TCR alpha and TCR beta, and these carried sample barcodes and UMIs. In TCRdb, the 5' RACE reads were re-called with MiXCR into one record per CDR3 protein. The sample consists of 200,000 or so distinct CDR3 sequences, roughly 17% of them appearing once. The sample holds a few counts of this clonotype. Its antigen is unknown. V was pared by 0 bases and J by 2 bases, with 10 bases between. The CDR3 runs 16 residues. Germline V gene lookup returns CDR1 KGHDR and CDR2 SFDVKD. The rearrangement uses TRBV24-1 and TRBJ2-1; TRBD1 is a possible D gene (6 bases). The sample was PBMCs or a T cell subset sorted from them (not recorded which). The clonotype originates from an adult woman who had mild COVID-19 (a few samples of this study predate the infection). Cell type and time point are not known. CDR3 bases: TGTGCCACCAGTGATTTGACAGGGAACCCCTACAATGAGCAGTTCTTC. This translates into CATSDLTGNPYNEQFF.